The rows below give T cell receptor beta chains drawn from one sample of a study of OX40 agonist ivuxolimab in advanced cancers. Libraries were prepared by immunoSEQ multiplex PCR; TCRdb keeps only in-frame clonotypes and omits some of them. The top ten hold 2% to 3% of the sample, which has tens of thousands of clones, roughly nine tenths seen once. This specimen consisted of CD4+ or CD8+ T cells sorted from blood, obtained in a trial of the OX40 agonist ivuxolimab. The receptors originated from an adult with an advanced solid tumor such as melanoma, head and neck, liver or kidney cancer. Both conserved end residues are part of each CDR3. D genes are given only for firm matches. Only some rows state a clone size, as once, few, many or a class for expanded clones.

j_call: TRBJ1-2; d_call: NA; v_call: TRBV5-1; clone_size: NA; cdr3_aa: CASATGMGDGYTF; cdr3_nt: TGCGCCAGCGCGACTGGTATGGGGGATGGCTACACCTTC
j_call: TRBJ2-7; d_call: NA; v_call: TRBV19; clone_size: NA; cdr3_aa: CASSGTNSYEQYF; cdr3_nt: TGTGCCAGTAGCGGGACGAACTCCTACGAGCAGTACTTC
j_call: TRBJ2-7; d_call: TRBD1; v_call: TRBV6-5; clone_size: NA; cdr3_aa: CASSYRQGYEQYF; cdr3_nt: TGTGCCAGCAGTTACCGACAGGGCTACGAGCAGTACTTC
j_call: TRBJ1-5; d_call: TRBD1; v_call: TRBV18; clone_size: NA; cdr3_aa: CASSSGQGGQPQHF; cdr3_nt: TGTGCCAGCTCATCGGGACAGGGAGGGCAGCCCCAGCATTTT
j_call: TRBJ2-1; d_call: TRBD1; v_call: TRBV19; clone_size: NA; cdr3_aa: CASSARTGGYNEQFF; cdr3_nt: TGTGCCAGTAGTGCTAGGACAGGGGGCTACAATGAGCAGTTCTTC
j_call: TRBJ2-7; d_call: NA; v_call: TRBV7-8; clone_size: NA; cdr3_aa: CASSLVYSTPYEQYF; cdr3_nt: TGTGCCAGCAGCCTAGTTTACTCTACTCCGTACGAGCAGTACTTC
j_call: TRBJ2-6; d_call: NA; v_call: TRBV2; clone_size: once; cdr3_aa: CAGRGMVDFGANVLTF; cdr3_nt: TGTGCCGGAAGAGGGATGGTCGATTTTGGGGCCAACGTCCTGACTTTC
j_call: TRBJ1-4; d_call: TRBD1; v_call: TRBV7-2; clone_size: NA; cdr3_aa: CASRRTGGEKLFF; cdr3_nt: TGTGCCAGCAGGAGGACAGGAGGAGAAAAACTGTTTTTT
j_call: TRBJ2-3; d_call: TRBD2; v_call: TRBV11-1; clone_size: NA; cdr3_aa: CASSPGTSGSSTDTQYF; cdr3_nt: TGTGCCAGCAGCCCCGGGACTAGCGGGAGTAGCACAGATACGCAGTATTTT
j_call: TRBJ2-7; d_call: NA; v_call: TRBV4-1; clone_size: NA; cdr3_aa: CASSQESTLSYEQYF; cdr3_nt: TGCGCCAGCAGCCAAGAATCGACACTCTCCTACGAGCAGTACTTC
j_call: TRBJ1-1; d_call: NA; v_call: TRBV5-6; clone_size: NA; cdr3_aa: CASAPGGDTEAFF; cdr3_nt: TGTGCCAGCGCTCCTGGCGGAGACACTGAAGCTTTCTTT
j_call: TRBJ2-3; d_call: NA; v_call: TRBV7-9; clone_size: NA; cdr3_aa: CASSPIDTQYF; cdr3_nt: TGTGCCAGCAGCCCAATAGATACGCAGTATTTT
j_call: TRBJ1-4; d_call: NA; v_call: TRBV7-9; clone_size: NA; cdr3_aa: CASSPVGGANEKLFF; cdr3_nt: TGTGCCAGCAGCCCGGTGGGGGGGGCTAATGAAAAACTGTTTTTT
j_call: TRBJ1-2; d_call: NA; v_call: TRBV27; clone_size: NA; cdr3_aa: CASSPWDGGQVIGGYTF; cdr3_nt: TGTGCCAGCAGCCCCTGGGACGGAGGTCAGGTTATCGGTGGCTACACCTTC
j_call: TRBJ2-3; d_call: NA; v_call: TRBV29-1; clone_size: NA; cdr3_aa: CSVEQGPPLRDTQYF; cdr3_nt: TGCAGCGTTGAACAGGGGCCTCCCCTCAGGGATACGCAGTATTTT
j_call: TRBJ1-4; d_call: TRBD1; v_call: TRBV19; clone_size: NA; cdr3_aa: CASGQGATNEKLFF; cdr3_nt: TGTGCCAGTGGACAGGGGGCAACTAATGAAAAACTGTTTTTT
j_call: TRBJ2-3; d_call: NA; v_call: TRBV5-1; clone_size: NA; cdr3_aa: CASSLRQDRTDTQYF; cdr3_nt: TGCGCCAGCAGCCTAAGACAGGATAGGACAGATACGCAGTATTTT
j_call: TRBJ2-2; d_call: TRBD2; v_call: TRBV28; clone_size: NA; cdr3_aa: CASSLRSLGREGWTGELFF; cdr3_nt: TGTGCCAGCAGTTTAAGGTCGCTTGGACGGGAGGGATGGACCGGGGAGCTGTTTTTT
j_call: TRBJ2-2; d_call: NA; v_call: TRBV27; clone_size: NA; cdr3_aa: CASRHTGIAGELFF; cdr3_nt: TGTGCCAGCAGGCATACAGGGATTGCCGGGGAGCTGTTTTTT
j_call: TRBJ2-2; d_call: NA; v_call: TRBV7-9; clone_size: NA; cdr3_aa: CASSPSGPGELFF; cdr3_nt: TGTGCCAGCAGCCCGAGTGGCCCCGGGGAGCTGTTTTTT
j_call: TRBJ1-1; d_call: TRBD1; v_call: TRBV2; clone_size: NA; cdr3_aa: CASRYDRATEAFF; cdr3_nt: TGTGCCAGCAGATATGACAGGGCCACTGAAGCTTTCTTT
j_call: TRBJ2-7; d_call: NA; v_call: TRBV25-1; clone_size: NA; cdr3_aa: CASRGTLSYEQYF; cdr3_nt: TGTGCCAGCAGGGGTACCCTCTCCTACGAGCAGTACTTC
j_call: TRBJ2-2; d_call: NA; v_call: TRBV7-9; clone_size: NA; cdr3_aa: CASSLATGELFF; cdr3_nt: TGTGCCAGCAGCTTAGCGACCGGGGAGCTGTTTTTT
j_call: TRBJ1-3; d_call: NA; v_call: TRBV6-5; clone_size: NA; cdr3_aa: CASGRQGNTIYF; cdr3_nt: TGTGCCAGCGGTAGACAGGGAAACACCATATATTTT
j_call: TRBJ2-7; d_call: NA; v_call: TRBV20-1; clone_size: NA; cdr3_aa: CSASRQGEQYF; cdr3_nt: TGCAGTGCTAGTCGGCAGGGCGAGCAGTACTTC
j_call: TRBJ2-3; d_call: NA; v_call: TRBV10-3; clone_size: NA; cdr3_aa: CAISDKVFGTDTQYF; cdr3_nt: TGTGCCATCAGTGATAAGGTTTTTGGTACAGATACGCAGTATTTT
j_call: TRBJ2-7; d_call: NA; v_call: TRBV28; clone_size: NA; cdr3_aa: CASSLSGGGKYEQYF; cdr3_nt: TGTGCCAGCAGTTTATCAGGAGGGGGTAAATACGAGCAGTACTTC
j_call: TRBJ2-1; d_call: NA; v_call: TRBV6-1; clone_size: NA; cdr3_aa: CASSVINEQFF; cdr3_nt: TGTGCCAGCAGTGTAATAAATGAGCAGTTCTTC
j_call: TRBJ2-7; d_call: TRBD1; v_call: TRBV5-4; clone_size: NA; cdr3_aa: CASSQSAGGRSEQYF; cdr3_nt: TGTGCCAGCAGCCAGTCGGCAGGGGGTAGATCCGAGCAGTACTTC
j_call: TRBJ1-2; d_call: TRBD1; v_call: TRBV2; clone_size: NA; cdr3_aa: CASRKPGQGVHYGYTF; cdr3_nt: TGTGCCAGCAGGAAACCGGGACAGGGGGTTCACTATGGCTACACCTTC
j_call: TRBJ2-7; d_call: NA; v_call: TRBV6-5; clone_size: NA; cdr3_aa: CASSYGIEQYF; cdr3_nt: TGTGCCAGCAGTTACGGCATCGAGCAGTACTTC
j_call: TRBJ1-1; d_call: TRBD1; v_call: TRBV27; clone_size: NA; cdr3_aa: CASSLSGQTNTEAFF; cdr3_nt: TGTGCCAGCAGCCTATCGGGACAGACTAACACTGAAGCTTTCTTT
j_call: TRBJ1-2; d_call: TRBD1; v_call: TRBV6-5; clone_size: medium-sized; cdr3_aa: CASTPGTGRGGYTF; cdr3_nt: TGTGCCAGCACCCCCGGGACAGGGCGAGGAGGCTACACCTTC
j_call: TRBJ2-5; d_call: TRBD1; v_call: TRBV6-5; clone_size: NA; cdr3_aa: CASSKRTGGRETQYF; cdr3_nt: TGTGCCAGCAGCAAGAGGACAGGGGGCAGGGAGACCCAGTACTTC
j_call: TRBJ2-5; d_call: TRBD1; v_call: TRBV6-1; clone_size: NA; cdr3_aa: CASRGTGKETQYF; cdr3_nt: TGTGCCAGCAGGGGGACAGGGAAAGAGACCCAGTACTTC
j_call: TRBJ2-1; d_call: TRBD2; v_call: TRBV5-1; clone_size: NA; cdr3_aa: CASSFETSGQYNEQFF; cdr3_nt: TGCGCCAGCAGCTTCGAGACTAGCGGGCAGTACAATGAGCAGTTCTTC
j_call: TRBJ1-5; d_call: NA; v_call: TRBV4-2; clone_size: NA; cdr3_aa: CASSRDRSQPQHF; cdr3_nt: TGTGCCAGCAGCCGAGACCGATCTCAGCCCCAGCATTTT
j_call: TRBJ2-2; d_call: TRBD2; v_call: TRBV10-3; clone_size: NA; cdr3_aa: CAISSGLAGTTDTGELFF; cdr3_nt: TGTGCCATCAGTTCGGGACTAGCGGGGACCACGGACACCGGGGAGCTGTTTTTT
j_call: TRBJ1-3; d_call: NA; v_call: TRBV18; clone_size: NA; cdr3_aa: CASSPPMVVDTIYF; cdr3_nt: TGTGCCAGCTCACCACCGATGGTAGTGGACACCATATATTTT
j_call: TRBJ2-2; d_call: TRBD2; v_call: TRBV28; clone_size: NA; cdr3_aa: CASLGGTANTGELFF; cdr3_nt: TGTGCCAGCCTGGGGGGGACGGCGAACACCGGGGAGCTGTTTTTT
j_call: TRBJ1-1; d_call: NA; v_call: TRBV5-6; clone_size: NA; cdr3_aa: CASSPVGPNTEAFF; cdr3_nt: TGTGCCAGCAGCCCGGTGGGGCCGAACACTGAAGCTTTCTTT
j_call: TRBJ2-1; d_call: NA; v_call: TRBV27; clone_size: NA; cdr3_aa: CASSLGPPSYNEQFF; cdr3_nt: TGTGCCAGCAGTTTAGGGCCCCCCTCCTACAATGAGCAGTTCTTC
j_call: TRBJ2-3; d_call: NA; v_call: TRBV14; clone_size: NA; cdr3_aa: CASSQIKQSTDTQYF; cdr3_nt: TGTGCCAGCAGCCAAATTAAACAGAGCACAGATACGCAGTATTTT
j_call: TRBJ2-7; d_call: TRBD1; v_call: TRBV30; clone_size: NA; cdr3_aa: CAWSRGTGYEQYF; cdr3_nt: TGTGCCTGGAGTCGTGGGACAGGCTACGAGCAGTACTTC
j_call: TRBJ2-2; d_call: NA; v_call: TRBV4-1; clone_size: NA; cdr3_aa: CASSQESSFVAGELFF; cdr3_nt: TGCGCCAGCAGCCAAGAAAGTAGTTTTGTGGCCGGGGAGCTGTTTTTT
j_call: TRBJ2-7; d_call: TRBD2; v_call: TRBV10-3; clone_size: NA; cdr3_aa: CAISARAAGESEQYF; cdr3_nt: TGTGCCATCAGTGCTAGGGCAGCGGGAGAGAGCGAGCAGTACTTC